This TCR beta chain was retrieved from a study of blood T cells in healthy people across ages. A J-beta primer mix and a sample-barcoded 5' primer were used in a second PCR of about 7 to 12 cycles. TCRdb reprocessed the 5' RACE reads via MiXCR and lists one record per CDR3 protein. The table lists about 640,000 distinct CDR3 sequences, 58% of them singletons. The origin of this receptor is a man aged 60-69 years in good health. The source material was blood.

The CDR3 DNA sequence: TGTGCCATCCAGGGGGGGTACCAAGAGACCCAGTACTTC. This translates into CAIQGGYQETQYF. The chain links TRBV10-3 to TRBJ2-5, with D perhaps TRBD1 or TRBD2 (7 bases each). Germline V gene sequence: CDR1 ENHRY, CDR2 SYGVKD. Trimming took off 8 bases at V and 0 bases at J, with 10 bases between the two ends. The CDR3 covers 13 residues.